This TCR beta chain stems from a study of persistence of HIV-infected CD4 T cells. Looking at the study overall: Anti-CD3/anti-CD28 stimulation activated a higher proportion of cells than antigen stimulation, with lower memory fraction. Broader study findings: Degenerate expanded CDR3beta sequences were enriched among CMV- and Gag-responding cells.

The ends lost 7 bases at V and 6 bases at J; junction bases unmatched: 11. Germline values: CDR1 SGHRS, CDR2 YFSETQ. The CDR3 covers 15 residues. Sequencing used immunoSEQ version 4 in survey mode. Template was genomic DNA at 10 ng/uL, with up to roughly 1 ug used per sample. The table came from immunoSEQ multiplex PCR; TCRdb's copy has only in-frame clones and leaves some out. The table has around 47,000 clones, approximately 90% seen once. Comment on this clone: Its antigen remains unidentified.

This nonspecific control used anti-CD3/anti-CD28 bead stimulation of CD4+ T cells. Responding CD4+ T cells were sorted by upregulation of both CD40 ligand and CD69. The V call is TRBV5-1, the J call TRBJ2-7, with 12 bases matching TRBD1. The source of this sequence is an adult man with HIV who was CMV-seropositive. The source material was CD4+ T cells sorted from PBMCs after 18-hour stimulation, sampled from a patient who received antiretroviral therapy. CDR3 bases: TGCGCCAGCGGCACCGGGGACAGGGGGCTGGGCGAGCAGTACTTC. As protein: CASGTGDRGLGEQYF.